These T cell receptor beta chains were read from a single sample in a study of graft-versus-host responses after intestinal transplantation. No antigens are known for them. Assay: immunoSEQ multiplex PCR; the TCRdb copy retains only in-frame clones and omits some. The data hold about 59,000 clones, with around 93% observed a single time. The source was unstimulated CD4+ T cells sorted from spleen or lymph node cells, collected before transplant. The receptors come from a human donor who was the organ donor for an intestinal transplant. Each CDR3 is given with its conserved first and last residue. D genes are given only for firm matches.

-,TRBJ2-3,TRBV6-6,CASSPHGGSTDTQYF,TGTGCCAGCAGCCCGCATGGGGGTAGCACAGATACGCAGTATTTT
-,TRBJ2-2,TRBV2,CASIDGGVLPGELFF,TGTGCCAGCATTGATGGTGGGGTTCTTCCCGGGGAGCTGTTTTTT
-,TRBJ2-3,TRBV27,CASSLFPEPTDTQYF,TGTGCCAGCAGCCTGTTTCCTGAGCCCACAGATACGCAGTATTTT
-,TRBJ2-5,TRBV11-2,CASSLAEETQYF,TGTGCCAGCAGCTTAGCCGAAGAGACCCAGTACTTC
-,TRBJ2-3,TRBV7-9,CASGSADTQYF,TGTGCCAGCGGATCAGCAGATACGCAGTATTTT
-,TRBJ1-6,TRBV30,CAWSASIGINSPLHF,TGTGCCTGGAGTGCAAGCATCGGAATTAATTCACCCCTCCACTTT
-,TRBJ1-5,TRBV5-8,CASSSRNRNGNQPQHF,TGTGCCAGCAGCTCGAGGAATCGGAATGGCAATCAGCCCCAGCATTTT
-,TRBJ1-2,TRBV6-6,CASFGGTRGYTF,TGTGCCAGCTTCGGGGGAACTAGGGGCTACACCTTC
-,TRBJ1-2,TRBV4-1,CASSPSGTYGYTF,TGCGCCAGCAGCCCCTCCGGGACCTATGGCTACACCTTC
-,TRBJ2-2,TRBV19,CASSTTWSNTGELFF,TGTGCCAGTAGTACAACCTGGTCGAACACCGGGGAGCTGTTTTTT
TRBD1,TRBJ1-1,TRBV19,CASSISFRGREGTEAFF,TGTGCCAGTAGTATTTCTTTCAGGGGGCGCGAGGGCACTGAAGCTTTCTTT
TRBD1,TRBJ2-2,TRBV14,CASSRQGAGELFF,TGTGCCAGCAGCAGACAGGGGGCCGGGGAGCTGTTTTTT
TRBD2,TRBJ2-3,TRBV27,CASSAWPTSGGTTDTQYF,TGTGCCAGCAGTGCATGGCCGACTAGCGGGGGGACCACAGATACGCAGTATTTT
TRBD1,TRBJ1-3,TRBV5-1,CASSLEGRGYTIYF,TGCGCCAGCAGCTTGGAGGGCAGGGGGTACACCATATATTTT
TRBD1,TRBJ2-7,TRBV2,CASSWGQGATEQYF,TGTGCCAGCAGTTGGGGACAGGGGGCCACCGAGCAGTACTTC
-,TRBJ1-5,TRBV9,CASSVTGGSNQPQHF,TGTGCCAGCAGCGTAACGGGTGGGAGCAATCAGCCCCAGCATTTT